This T cell receptor (beta chain) originates from a study of beta chain features in type 1 diabetes. This clone was seen only a few times. Since all of the isolated RNA was reverse transcribed, expressed TCRB transcripts were what got sequenced. Assay used: immunoSEQ multiplex PCR; TCRdb lists only in-frame clones, some missing. Among approximately 200,000 clones listed, roughly 9.6% were seen once. Germline V lookup: CDR1 MNHNY, CDR2 SVGAGI (reference sequence). V dropped 4 bases and J dropped 3; count of bases not matched to a gene: 2. This CDR3 is built from 13 residues. This receptor was identified in a woman in her late teens or twenties in good health. The sample was naive CD4+ T cells from blood. This chain links TRBV6-6 with TRBJ2-7; 8 nucleotides match TRBD1. The CDR3 loop is CASSSGQGYEQYF. For the CDR3, the DNA is TGTGCCAGCAGTTCCGGACAGGGCTACGAGCAGTACTTC.